Following are 21 T cell receptor beta chains from one sample sequenced in a study of vaccination and CD4 T cells after COVID-19. Noted treatment: roughly 10-day PBMC culture with coronavirus spike peptide pools or control peptides (ViraFEST assay). These receptors' antigens are unknown. Researchers used the Oncomine TCR Beta short-read assay to sequence DNA from cultured CD4+ T cells. TCRdb reprocessed the PCR reads via MiXCR and lists one record per CDR3 protein. The sample holds about 19,000 distinct CDR3 sequences, over 55% seen once. Sequencing was performed on CD4+ T cells from blood, cultured in vitro, taken after SARS-CoV-2 vaccination. These receptors were obtained from a human donor who had recovered from COVID-19.

CDR3 in DNA: TGTGCCAGCAGCCCCTCTTTAGGGTCGACAGCTATTCACATTCAGTACTTC. Translation: CASSPSLGSTAIHIQYF. This chain uses TRBV11-2 with TRBJ2-4, with TRBD1 as a possible D gene (5 bases). The CDR3 length is 17 residues. V lost 5 bases and J 8 bases, leaving 25 bases between the germline ends. Germline-derived CDR1 and CDR2 are SGHAT and FQNNGV.

The genes are TRBV7-2 and TRBJ1-1, with 8 bases matching TRBD1. The CDR3 contains 17 residues. CDR1 is SGHTA, CDR2 FQGNSA, per germline. The J segment lost 4 bases and the V segment lost 1 base, leaving 11 bases of the junction unmatched. CDR3 coding DNA: TGTGCCAGCAGCTTAGATCGACACAGGGGGTGGCCCACTGAAGCTTTCTTT. Its translation is CASSLDRHRGWPTEAFF.

The chain has TRBV19 and TRBJ1-5, with D possibly matching TRBD1 (6 bases). This CDR3 is 14 amino acids long. The V gene's germline CDR1 is LNHDA and CDR2 SQIVND (reference sequence). Trimming cost V 5 bases and J 2 bases, with 10 bases left between them. DNA of the CDR3: TGTGCCAGTAGTGCCTACAGGGGCAATCAGCCCCAGCATTTT. Its translation is CASSAYRGNQPQHF.

This clonotype was counted between two and nine times. This chain connects TRBV7-2 to TRBJ1-2; D perhaps matches TRBD1 (5 bases). The CDR3 covers 14 residues. Germline values: CDR1 SGHTA, CDR2 FQGNSA. Trimming shortened V by 5 bases and J by 4 bases, and 14 bases separated the two germline ends. In nucleotides, the CDR3 is TGTGCCAGCAGCGCCGGGACGGTCGTCTATGGCTACACCTTC. It codes for CASSAGTVVYGYTF.

This clonotype turned up a few times. The J gene is TRBJ2-1, the V gene TRBV20-1, with no clear D. CDR3 length equals 13 residues. Germline V gene data show CDR1 as DFQATT and CDR2 as SNEGSKA (reference sequence). Trimming removed 5 bases from V and 6 bases from J, with 14 bases in between. The CDR3 DNA reads TGCAGTGCTGGGCGCTGGGTGGCCAATGAGCAGTTCTTC. It yields the protein CSAGRWVANEQFF.

In this sample, this clonotype turned up a few times. This chain connects TRBV15 to TRBJ2-6, with a tentative D call TRBD1 (5 bases). This CDR3 has 19 amino acids. The V end lost 0 bases, the J end lost 3 bases, and 18 bases lay between the germline ends. The germline V gene has CDR1 LNHNV and CDR2 YYDKDF (reference sequence). The CDR3 is CATSRDAARVLDGANVLTF. CDR3 DNA sequence: TGTGCCACCAGCAGAGATGCGGCCAGGGTCCTAGATGGGGCCAACGTCCTGACTTTC.

V gene TRBV4-3 combines with J gene TRBJ1-4, with D perhaps TRBD1 (5 bases). CDR1 and CDR2 (germline): LGHNA, YSLEER. Trimming took off 3 bases at V and 5 bases at J, with 10 bases between the two ends. CDR3 length: 14 residues. CDR3 in DNA: TGCGCCAGCAGCCATGGTAACAGGAATGAAAAACTGTTTTTT. This gives the protein CASSHGNRNEKLFF.

This chain uses TRBV7-2 with TRBJ2-3; D gene ambiguous. Germline V gene data show CDR1 as SGHTA and CDR2 as FQGNSA. Trimming pared 3 bases from V and 4 bases from J, leaving 5 bases between. CDR3 length equals 12 residues. The CDR3: CASSLMADTQYF. The DNA of the CDR3 is TGTGCCAGCAGCTTGATGGCAGATACGCAGTATTTT.

The chain combines TRBV5-1 with TRBJ1-2, with 8 bases aligning to TRBD1. CDR1 and CDR2 from the germline V gene are SGHRS and YFSETQ. This CDR3 has 15 amino acids. Germline trimming cut 2 bases from V and 6 bases from J; bases unmatched to any gene: 9. CDR3 nucleotide sequence: TGCGCCAGCAGCTTTAGAACGGACAGGGCCGATGGCTACACCTTC. The encoded protein is CASSFRTDRADGYTF.

The J gene is TRBJ2-7, the V gene TRBV7-9, with 8 bases identical to TRBD1. This CDR3 is built from 15 residues. V was clipped by 5 bases and J by 0 bases; unmatched bases: 6. Germline V gives CDR1 SEHNR, CDR2 FQNEAQ (reference sequence). The CDR3 DNA is TGTGCCAGCAGCGGGGGGACAGGTAGCTCCTACGAGCAGTACTTC. Amino acid sequence: CASSGGTGSSYEQYF.

The chain is built from TRBV6-5 and TRBJ1-2; perhaps TRBD1 as D (5 bases). V lost 2 bases and J 7 bases, leaving 8 bases between the germline ends. Germline values: CDR1 MNHEY, CDR2 SVGAGI. The CDR3 runs 12 residues. The CDR3 DNA is TGTGCCAGCAGTTACGTTCAGGGTGGCTACACCTTC. As protein: CASSYVQGGYTF.

The chain joins TRBV12-3 or TRBV12-4 to TRBJ2-1, with 11 positions matching TRBD2. This CDR3 is 20 amino acids long. V shed 5 bases, J shed 14 bases, and the junction held 29 bases outside the gene matches. The CDR3 is CASSPRRVGFGGSGGASEFF. The DNA of the CDR3 is TGTGCCAGCAGTCCTCGCCGGGTTGGGTTCGGAGGTAGCGGGGGGGCCTCCGAGTTCTTC.

On this clonotype: The germline gene is not matched at one end of the junction; a read error may be the cause. V and J are TRBV20-1 and TRBJ1-1; 7 bases map to TRBD1. CDR3 length: 12 residues. Germline V gene lookup returns CDR1 DFQATT and CDR2 SNEGSKA (reference sequence). CDR3 DNA: TGCAGTGCCAGAGGGGGCGTAACTGAAGCTTTCTTT. Translation gives CSARGGVTEAFF.

The rearrangement links TRBV6-4 to TRBJ1-5, with D uncertain. Germline V gene lookup returns CDR1 MRHNA and CDR2 SNTAGT. V lost 7 bases to trimming and J lost 4 bases, with 11 bases between them. The CDR3 extends over 13 amino acids. The CDR3 here is CASTPGLNQPQHF. The CDR3 DNA sequence: TGTGCCAGCACCCCGGGCCTTAATCAGCCCCAGCATTTT.

J is TRBJ2-3 and V is TRBV11-2; D not certain. Germline lookup yields CDR1 SGHAT and CDR2 FQNNGV. The CDR3 has 11 amino acids. V gave up 6 bases and J gave up 8 bases, with 9 bases separating them. The CDR3 DNA reads as TGTGCCAGCAGTCAAGCCGTTACGCAGTATTTT. It is translated as CASSQAVTQYF.

This clonotype was found a few times. J is TRBJ1-5 and V is TRBV21-1. TRBV21-1 is noted as a pseudogene. This CDR3 contains 16 residues. The CDR3 nucleotides are TGTGCCAGCAGCAAAGCGAGGGAGTGCGGCTGTCAGCCCCAGCATTTT. This sequence encodes CASSKARECGCQPQHF.

V is TRBV7-3 and J is TRBJ2-5, with D perhaps being TRBD1 or TRBD2 (5 bases each). Per germline, CDR1 SGHTA and CDR2 FQGTGA. This CDR3 spans 15 amino acids. Trimming cost V 1 base and J 5 bases, with 14 bases left between them. DNA of the CDR3: TGTGCCAGCAGCTTAAGAGGGACCCTAGGGGAGACCCAGTACTTC. This translates into CASSLRGTLGETQYF.

V and J are TRBV3-1 and TRBJ1-1; TRBD1 agrees at 7 bases. This CDR3 spans 16 amino acids. V lost 5 bases and J lost 5; bases outside the gene matches: 14. Germline V gene sequence: CDR1 LGHDT, CDR2 YNNKEL (reference sequence). The CDR3 DNA follows: TGTGCCAGCAGCTTGCAATGGAGGATACAGGGGACTGAAGCTTTCTTT. It yields the protein CASSLQWRIQGTEAFF.

This clonotype has a handful of counts. The genes are TRBV6-2 or TRBV6-3 and TRBJ1-6, with D possibly being TRBD1 (5 bases). V lost 8 bases and J 9 bases, leaving 11 bases between the germline ends. This CDR3 contains 12 residues. The germline gives CDR1 MNHEY, CDR2 SVGEGT. The DNA of the CDR3 is TGTGCCAGCCGTCTGGGGGGTTCACCCCTCCACTTT. It is translated as CASRLGGSPLHF.

This clonotype has a handful of counts. The rearrangement links TRBV7-9 to TRBJ1-2; D is undetermined. This CDR3 has 13 residues. Germline V gives CDR1 SEHNR, CDR2 FQNEAQ (reference sequence). V was shortened by 2 bases and J by 2 bases, with 6 bases between the two germline ends. This chain's CDR3 is CASSLLGNYGYTF. CDR3 bases: TGTGCCAGCAGCTTATTGGGAAACTATGGCTACACCTTC.

The V and J genes are TRBV19 and TRBJ1-6; a weak D match, TRBD1 (6 bases). The germline CDR1 and CDR2 sequences are LNHDA and SQIVND (reference sequence). V dropped 4 bases and J dropped 6 bases, with 16 bases sitting between them. The CDR3 length is 16 residues. CDR3 amino acids: CASSKTRGHSNSPLHF. The CDR3 DNA is TGTGCCAGTAGTAAGACGCGGGGACATAGTAATTCACCCCTCCACTTT.